The 17 T cell receptor beta chains reported below all come from one sample, sequenced in a study of T-cell reconstitution after alpha-beta-depleted transplantation in children. Using unique molecular identifiers, the investigators prepared the TCRbeta library. TCRdb re-called the PCR reads through MiXCR, storing one row per CDR3 protein. The table records about 610,000 distinct CDR3 sequences, about 10% of them present only once. The sequences come from PBMCs from the stem cell graft donor, collected from the stem cell graft. Receptor source: a human donor who donated a stem cell graft to a child with acute myeloid leukemia.

Concerning this clonotype itself: As the CDR3 is not closed by the conserved phenylalanine or tryptophan, this likely results from a read error. The chain uses TRBV5-8 and TRBJ2-1, with D uncertain. V lost 4 bases to trimming and J lost 0 bases, with 2 bases between them. CDR3 size: 12 residues. CDR1 and CDR2 from the germline V gene are SGHTS and YDEGEE. In DNA, the CDR3 is TGTGCCAGCAGCCTCTCCTACAATGAGCAGTTCTTG. Its translation: CASSLSYNEQFL.

This clonotype came up many times. This chain uses TRBV6-4 with TRBJ2-1, with 11 nucleotides matching TRBD2. The CDR3 totals 14 residues. Germline lookup yields CDR1 MRHNA and CDR2 SNTAGT. With 6 bases clipped from V and 7 bases from J, the junction kept 5 bases outside the gene matches. CDR3 protein: CASSVAGGRNEQFF. The CDR3 region has the DNA TGTGCCAGCAGCGTAGCGGGAGGGCGTAATGAGCAGTTCTTC.

The table lists this clonotype with a few counts. The CDR3 loop is CASTGGGTGAYEQYF. The CDR3 bases are TGTGCCAGCACCGGAGGCGGGACCGGAGCCTACGAGCAGTACTTC. This chain joins TRBV6-2 or TRBV6-3 and TRBJ2-7; D may be TRBD2 (6 bases). In germline, CDR1 is MNHEY, CDR2 SVGEGT. Trimming shortened V by 7 bases and J by 2 bases, and 18 bases separated the two germline ends. The CDR3 runs 15 residues.

The rearrangement joins TRBV29-1 to TRBJ2-6, with a possible D match to TRBD1 (9 bases). V dropped 6 bases and J dropped 0 bases, with 27 bases sitting between them. Germline values: CDR1 SQVTM, CDR2 ANQGSEA. CDR3 size: 20 residues. CDR3: CSVTGGPAGQGSSGANVLTF. The CDR3 region has the DNA TGCAGCGTCACGGGAGGGCCGGCGGGACAGGGTAGCTCTGGGGCCAACGTCCTGACTTTC. The entire variable domain, with the rest obtained from reference TRBV29-1 and TRBJ2-6, is as follows: SAVISQKPSRDICQRGTSLTIQCQVDSQVTMMFWYRQQPGQSLTLIATANQGSEATYESGFVIDKFPISRPNLTFSTLTVSNMSPEDSSIYLCSVTGGPAGQGSSGANVLTFGAGSRLTVL.

This clonotype occurred many times. The gene calls are TRBV12-3 or TRBV12-4 and TRBJ2-7, with 7 bases fitting TRBD2. V was clipped by 2 bases and J by 3 bases; unmatched bases: 4. This CDR3 is 14 amino acids long. The CDR3 region is CASSLRDYRYEQYF. In nucleotides, the CDR3 is TGTGCCAGCAGTTTAAGGGACTACCGCTACGAGCAGTACTTC.

This clonotype was observed at least ten times. The chain combines TRBV10-3 with TRBJ1-6, with D perhaps TRBD1 (5 bases). Between the trimmed V and J ends, which lost 7 bases and 7 bases, there was a span of 11 bases. The CDR3 length is 13 residues. The germline V gene has CDR1 ENHRY and CDR2 SYGVKD. CDR3 sequence: CAITTGPNSPLHF. The CDR3 DNA reads as TGTGCCATCACTACGGGACCCAATTCACCCCTCCACTTT.

This clonotype was observed a handful of times. The rearrangement uses TRBV5-6 and TRBJ2-6; no definite D call. The CDR3 is 17 residues long. Germline CDR1 reads SGHDT; CDR2 reads YYEEEE. The V end lost 1 base, the J end lost 3 bases, and 14 bases lay between the germline ends. The CDR3 nucleotides are TGTGCCAGCAGCTTGATGGTCACAGTCCATGGGGCCAACGTCCTGACTTTC. Translating gives CASSLMVTVHGANVLTF.

V gene TRBV2 combines with J gene TRBJ2-2, with 9 bases matching TRBD1. CDR1 SNHLY and CDR2 FYNNEI come from the germline V gene. V lost 7 bases, J lost 4 bases, and 4 bases stayed unmatched. The CDR3 covers 14 residues. This CDR3 is CASTRQGGTGELFF. The CDR3 region has the DNA TGTGCCAGCACCCGACAGGGGGGCACCGGGGAGCTGTTTTTT.

There are a few counts of this clonotype. This chain joins TRBV7-2 and TRBJ1-1; D unresolved. V dropped 4 bases and J dropped 0 bases, with 12 bases sitting between them. The CDR3 is 15 amino acids. Per germline, CDR1 SGHTA and CDR2 FQGNSA. As DNA, the CDR3 is TGTGCCAGCAGCTCCAACCCTACCATGAACACTGAAGCTTTCTTT. Residues: CASSSNPTMNTEAFF.

This clonotype occurred a few times. The chain's CDR3 is CASTGQGSYQPQHF. CDR3 nucleotide sequence: TGTGCCAGCACCGGACAGGGGAGTTATCAGCCCCAGCATTTT. V gene TRBV28 combines with J gene TRBJ1-5, with 9 nucleotides matching TRBD1. The CDR3 loop spans 14 amino acids. Looked up from germline, CDR1 is MDHEN and CDR2 is SYDVKM. V lost 7 bases and J lost 5; bases outside the gene matches: 6.

This clonotype was seen only a few times. The V gene is TRBV24-1, the J gene TRBJ2-2, with D perhaps matching TRBD1 or TRBD2 (5 bases each). The CDR3 contains 14 residues. Trimming stripped 4 bases from V and 5 bases from J, with 10 bases between. Germline CDR1 is KGHDR and CDR2 is SFDVKD. CDR3 nucleotides: TGTGCCACCAGTGACCCCGGGACGACCGGGGAGCTGTTTTTT. Translated, it gives CATSDPGTTGELFF.

Many counts were recorded for this clonotype. The rearrangement links TRBV7-9 to TRBJ1-4; D is undetermined. CDR3 length: 14 amino acids. Germline CDR1 reads SEHNR; CDR2 reads FQNEAQ (reference sequence). Trimming pared 6 bases from V and 0 bases from J, leaving 8 bases between. This CDR3 is CASSTLTTNEKLFF. The CDR3, as DNA: TGTGCCAGCAGTACCCTAACAACTAATGAAAAACTGTTTTTT.

This clonotype turned up a few times. The V call is TRBV15, the J call TRBJ1-1; D is unclear. Trimming cost V 4 bases and J 4 bases, with 16 bases left between them. CDR3 size: 15 residues. Germline V gene lookup returns CDR1 LNHNV and CDR2 YYDKDF (reference sequence). CDR3: CATSIPGELTTEAFF. The CDR3 DNA follows: TGTGCCACCAGCATCCCTGGGGAATTAACCACTGAAGCTTTCTTT.

The CDR3 DNA reads as TGTGCCAGCAGTTATGGGGAGAGCTATGAGCAGTTCTTC. Translated: CASSYGESYEQFF. The chain carries TRBV12-3 or TRBV12-4 and TRBJ2-1, with a weak D call TRBD2 (5 bases). The CDR3 runs 13 residues. Trimming pared 4 bases from V and 8 bases from J, leaving 12 bases between.

CDR3 loop: CASSYGTPYRDNEQFF. CDR3 coding DNA: TGTGCCAGCAGTTACGGCACACCTTACAGAGACAATGAGCAGTTCTTC. This chain links TRBV6-2 or TRBV6-3 with TRBJ2-1, with unresolved D. The germline CDR1 and CDR2 sequences are MNHEY and SVGEGT. CDR3 length: 16 residues. V lost 2 bases and J lost 5, with 16 bases in between.

This clonotype was found a few times. V usage is TRBV5-1 and J usage is TRBJ2-7; D is possibly TRBD1 or TRBD2 (5 bases each). Trimming left V 4 bases short and J 3 bases short, with 17 bases between. The CDR3 has 15 residues. From germline, CDR1 is SGHRS and CDR2 YFSETQ. CDR3 protein: CASSPDGGNYYEQYF. CDR3 sequence (DNA): TGCGCCAGCAGCCCAGATGGGGGTAACTACTACGAGCAGTACTTC.

This clonotype was seen many times. The chain recombines TRBV4-3 with TRBJ2-7, with TRBD1 identical over 8 bases. Germline loops: CDR1 LGHNA, CDR2 YSLEER. This CDR3 comprises 16 residues. Trimming took 0 bases from V and 2 from J; bases not matched to a gene: 6. In DNA form, the CDR3 reads TGCGCCAGCAGCCAAGATCTGGAGACAGGGGCCTACGAGCAGTACTTC. Amino acid sequence: CASSQDLETGAYEQYF.